The 21 T cell receptor beta chains below were found in one sample sequenced in a study of T cells in localized non-small cell lung cancer. The table came from immunoSEQ multiplex PCR; TCRdb's copy has only in-frame clones and leaves some out. The sample carries around 19,000 clones, 80% to 90% recorded once. This sample comprised PBMCs, obtained before any cancer treatment. These TCRs come from a man between 40 and 70 years old with stage II squamous cell lung carcinoma.

The chain recombines TRBV29-1 with TRBJ2-2, with TRBD2 identical over 7 bases. V dropped 5 bases and J dropped 6; count of bases not matched to a gene: 6. Germline V gene sequence: CDR1 SQVTM, CDR2 ANQGSEA. This CDR3 has 13 amino acids. The CDR3 here is CSVPGGRAGELFF. The CDR3 coding sequence is TGCAGCGTTCCGGGGGGACGGGCCGGGGAGCTGTTTTTT.

This clone was seen a handful of times. The CDR3 DNA is TGTGCCAGTAGTATCGGCGGGAGGGACGGCCAGTACTTC. It yields the protein CASSIGGRDGQYF. V is TRBV19 and J is TRBJ2-5; 9 bases are shared with TRBD2. V was clipped by 3 bases and J by 10 bases; unmatched bases: 6. Looked up from germline, CDR1 is LNHDA and CDR2 is SQIVND (reference sequence). This CDR3 has 13 amino acids.

This rearrangement joins TRBV19 to TRBJ2-5; D unclear. The CDR3 extends over 14 amino acids. The V gene's germline CDR1 is LNHDA and CDR2 SQIVND (reference sequence). V was pared by 6 bases and J by 4 bases, with 15 bases between. The CDR3 loop reads CASRVDRTGETQYF. As DNA, the CDR3 is TGTGCCAGTAGGGTCGACCGGACGGGAGAGACCCAGTACTTC. Full variable domain (outside the CDR3, taken from reference TRBV19 and TRBJ2-5): DGGITQSPKYLFRKEGQNVTLSCEQNLNHDAMYWYRQDPGQGLRLIYYSQIVNDFQKGDIAEGYSVSREKKESFPLTVTSAQKNPTAFYLCASRVDRTGETQYFGPGTRLLVL.

A single count supports this clone. The chain carries TRBV5-4 and TRBJ2-5, with D perhaps matching TRBD2 (6 bases). This CDR3 spans 15 amino acids. Trimming left V 3 bases short and J 4 bases short, with 16 bases between. Looked up from germline, CDR1 is SGHNT and CDR2 is YYREEE (reference sequence). The CDR3 region is CASSSSTSSIETQYF. The CDR3 nucleotides read TGTGCCAGCAGCTCTTCGACTAGTTCTATAGAGACCCAGTACTTC.

V gene TRBV11-3 combines with J gene TRBJ2-2; TRBD1 matches at 9 bases. After removal of 5 bases from V and 4 bases from J, the junction contained 11 bases not matched to a gene. The CDR3 contains 17 residues. From germline, CDR1 is SGHNT and CDR2 YENEEA. CDR3 bases: TGTGCCAGCAGCACTTCTGACAGGGGGTATGGCACCGGGGAGCTGTTTTTT. Residues: CASSTSDRGYGTGELFF.

Written as DNA, the CDR3 is TGTGCCAGTGGAAGGGAGGCCTGGAATGAGCAGTTCTTC. This encodes CASGREAWNEQFF. J is TRBJ2-1 and V is TRBV6-4; tentatively, D is TRBD2 (6 bases). Germline V gene data show CDR1 as MRHNA and CDR2 as SNTAGT. The CDR3 extends over 13 amino acids. Trimming shortened V by 9 bases and J by 7 bases, and 16 bases separated the two germline ends.

The chain is built from TRBV30 and TRBJ2-7; no definite D call. V was clipped by 2 bases and J by 6 bases, with 14 bases between them. The V gene's germline CDR1 is GTSNPN and CDR2 SVGIG (reference sequence). The CDR3 runs 13 residues. CDR3 bases: TGTGCCTGGAGTACCGCCCCCACAAGCGAGCAGTACTTC. This translates into CAWSTAPTSEQYF.

This clone was picked up one time. V gene TRBV5-8 combines with J gene TRBJ2-3; D is uncertain. Germline-derived CDR1 and CDR2 are SGHTS and YDEGEE. V was clipped by 1 base and J by 0 bases, with 9 bases between them. CDR3 size: 15 residues. The DNA of the CDR3 is TGTGCCAGCAGCTTGTTTGGAGTCAGCACAGATACGCAGTATTTT. This encodes CASSLFGVSTDTQYF.

The chain has TRBV5-4 and TRBJ2-7; 7 bases are a match to TRBD2. Trimming took 0 bases from V and 4 from J; bases not matched to a gene: 7. CDR1 and CDR2 (germline): SGHNT, YYREEE (reference sequence). The CDR3 extends over 15 amino acids. CDR3 sequence reads: CASSLGLAEKYEQYF. CDR3 coding DNA: TGTGCCAGCAGCTTGGGGCTAGCGGAAAAATACGAGCAGTACTTC.

This clone was detected once. The V call is TRBV15, the J call TRBJ1-2; D may be TRBD1 (5 bases). The germline V and J ends were trimmed by 1 base and 5 bases, with 11 bases remaining between them. The CDR3 extends over 14 amino acids. CDR1 and CDR2 from the germline V gene are LNHNV and YYDKDF (reference sequence). The CDR3 region is CATSRAGSGYGYTF. The CDR3 DNA follows: TGTGCCACCAGCAGAGCAGGGTCCGGGTATGGCTACACCTTC.

This clone is medium-sized by share. The chain joins TRBV9 to TRBJ2-5; TRBD2 aligns across 12 bases. V lost 0 bases and J lost 5; bases outside the gene matches: 8. CDR3 size: 17 residues. The germline V gene encodes CDR1 SGDLS and CDR2 YYNGEE. In DNA, the CDR3 is TGTGCCAGCAGCGTAGATCCTAGCGGGGGGGCCCAGGAGACCCAGTACTTC. It specifies CASSVDPSGGAQETQYF.

The rearrangement links TRBV27 to TRBJ2-1, with D perhaps assigned TRBD1 or TRBD2 (5 bases each). V was clipped by 2 bases and J by 0 bases, with 11 bases between them. The CDR3 runs 16 residues. Germline CDR1 MNHEY, CDR2 SMNVEV (reference sequence). The CDR3 spells CASSLGWGSSYNEQFF. In nucleotides, the CDR3 is TGTGCCAGCAGTTTAGGGTGGGGGAGCTCCTACAATGAGCAGTTCTTC.

This clone appeared a single time. This sequence joins TRBV14 and TRBJ1-2; D uncertain. The CDR3 has 15 amino acids. V was cut by 4 bases and J by 3 bases, with 15 bases left in between. Germline V gene sequence: CDR1 SGHDN, CDR2 FVKESK. This CDR3 is CASSPEHKRDYGYTF. CDR3 in DNA: TGTGCCAGCAGCCCGGAACATAAGCGGGACTATGGCTACACCTTC.

This clone came up once. The chain carries TRBV9 and TRBJ2-2; no clear D. Germline V gene data show CDR1 as SGDLS and CDR2 as YYNGEE. The germline V and J ends were trimmed by 4 bases and 3 bases, with 10 bases remaining between them. The CDR3 totals 14 residues. The CDR3 is CASSPQEHTGELFF. The CDR3 coding sequence is TGTGCCAGCAGCCCCCAAGAGCACACCGGGGAGCTGTTTTTT.

V is TRBV9 and J is TRBJ2-2; 10 nucleotides match TRBD1. Per the germline V gene, CDR1 is SGDLS and CDR2 is YYNGEE. This CDR3 spans 15 amino acids. The ends lost 3 bases at V and 3 bases at J; junction bases unmatched: 2. CDR3 nucleotides: TGTGCCAGCAGCGGCGGGACAGGGGACACCGGGGAGCTGTTTTTT. It yields the protein CASSGGTGDTGELFF.

This clone was seen only once. This sequence joins TRBV10-2 and TRBJ1-1; D not resolved. Germline CDR1 reads WSHSY; CDR2 reads SAAADI. The CDR3 totals 14 residues. The V end lost 2 bases, the J end lost 3 bases, and 10 bases lay between the germline ends. CDR3 in DNA: TGCGCCAGCAGTGAGACCGGGGTTGACACTGAAGCTTTCTTT. Its protein is CASSETGVDTEAFF.

The gene calls are TRBV27 and TRBJ2-3; TRBD1 or TRBD2 may be the D gene (5 bases each). The CDR3 sequence is 12 residues long. Trimming removed 6 bases from V and 8 bases from J, with 12 bases in between. The V gene's germline CDR1 is MNHEY and CDR2 SMNVEV (reference sequence). The CDR3 here is CASRTRGSTQYF. As DNA, the CDR3 is TGTGCCAGCAGGACGAGGGGTAGTACGCAGTATTTT.

The chain joins TRBV7-9 to TRBJ2-7; D ambiguous. CDR1 is SEHNR, CDR2 FQNEAQ, per germline (reference sequence). The CDR3 has 13 amino acids. Trimming shortened V by 1 base and J by 2 bases, and 6 bases separated the two germline ends. The DNA of the CDR3 is TGTGCCAGCAGCTTAGTAGGCCCCTACGAGCAGTACTTC. Its protein is CASSLVGPYEQYF.

The V gene is TRBV14, the J gene TRBJ1-6; D unresolved. The CDR3 covers 13 residues. Germline values: CDR1 SGHDN, CDR2 FVKESK. Trimming pared 0 bases from V and 13 bases from J, leaving 10 bases between. CDR3 bases: TGTGCCAGCAGCCAAGAAGGAGGGCTGCCCCTCCACTTT. Protein sequence: CASSQEGGLPLHF.

V and J are TRBV11-2 and TRBJ2-7, with D possibly matching TRBD2 (6 bases). V lost 0 bases, J lost 3 bases, and 15 bases lay in between. The CDR3 is 16 residues long. CDR1 is SGHAT, CDR2 FQNNGV, per germline. The CDR3 spells CASSLDTSHAFYEQYF. The CDR3 DNA reads TGTGCCAGCAGCTTAGATACTAGCCACGCATTCTACGAGCAGTACTTC.

The rearrangement uses TRBV9 and TRBJ1-1; 8 positions agree with TRBD1. Germline V gene data show CDR1 as SGDLS and CDR2 as YYNGEE. The CDR3 consists of 15 residues. V lost 4 bases to trimming and J lost 4 bases; unmatched junction nucleotides: 9. The CDR3 region is CASSPQGARLTEAFF. The CDR3 bases are TGTGCCAGCAGCCCTCAGGGGGCTCGTCTCACTGAAGCTTTCTTT.